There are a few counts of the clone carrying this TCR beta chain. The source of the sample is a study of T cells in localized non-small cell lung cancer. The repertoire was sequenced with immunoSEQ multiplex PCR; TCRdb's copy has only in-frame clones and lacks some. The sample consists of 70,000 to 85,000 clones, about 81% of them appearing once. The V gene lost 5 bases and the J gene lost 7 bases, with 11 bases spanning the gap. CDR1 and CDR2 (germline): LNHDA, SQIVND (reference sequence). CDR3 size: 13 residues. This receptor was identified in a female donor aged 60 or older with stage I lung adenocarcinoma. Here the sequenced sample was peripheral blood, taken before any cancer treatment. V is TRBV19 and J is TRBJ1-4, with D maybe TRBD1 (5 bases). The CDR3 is CASSLSRAEKLFF. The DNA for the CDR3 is TGTGCCAGTAGTTTGTCCAGGGCTGAAAAACTGTTTTTT.